Listed below are T cell receptor beta chains from one sample, sequenced in a study of blood T cell repertoires in COVID-19. The data were produced by immunoSEQ multiplex PCR, yet TCRdb's version contains in-frame clones alone and is incomplete. The sample holds 200,000 to 250,000 clones, roughly four fifths seen once. Sequenced input: peripheral blood. The origin of the receptors is a woman aged 25 to 39 who had recovered from COVID-19. CDR3s include the opening cysteine and the closing phenylalanine or tryptophan. Fields, in order: D gene, clone size, V gene, J gene, CDR3 DNA, CDR3 protein. The D gene is left open where the match is weak. Expanded clones are given a class, and other clones once, few, many or no size at all.

-	-	TRBV20-1	TRBJ1-1	TGCAGTGCTTGGGGCGTCACTGAAGCTTTCTTT	CSAWGVTEAFF
TRBD1	-	TRBV24-1	TRBJ2-2	TGTGCCACCAGTGAGCCGGGACAGGAGACCGGGGAGCTGTTTTTT	CATSEPGQETGELFF
-	few	TRBV18	TRBJ1-6	TGTGCCAGCTCACCAAGGACTGGAAATTCACCCCTCCACTTT	CASSPRTGNSPLHF
-	-	TRBV7-9	TRBJ2-5	TGTGCCAGCACCCTCGGGGAGGTGTTGGGTGGGGAGACCCAGTACTTC	CASTLGEVLGGETQYF
-	-	TRBV27	TRBJ2-1	TGTGCCAGCAGTTTATCTACAGGGCCCGACTTGTTCTTC	CASSLSTGPDLFF
TRBD2	-	TRBV28	TRBJ2-5	TGTGCCAGCAGTTTCGTAATAGCGGGCTCAGAAGACCAAGAGACCCAGTACTTC	CASSFVIAGSEDQETQYF
-	-	TRBV7-2	TRBJ1-2	TGTGCCAGCAGCACCTCAGGGGTTATCCGCTATGGCTACACCTTC	CASSTSGVIRYGYTF
-	-	TRBV6-5	TRBJ2-7	TGTGCCAGCAGTAATACAGAGTACGAGCAGTACTTC	CASSNTEYEQYF
TRBD1	-	TRBV27	TRBJ2-1	TGTGCCAGCACTACGTTTAGGGACAGGGGGATTGAATCCGATCGGAATGAGCAGTTCTTC	CASTTFRDRGIESDRNEQFF
-	-	TRBV5-1	TRBJ2-1	TGCGCCAGCAGCTTGGAGAGGGGGACCTACAATGAGCAGTTCTTC	CASSLERGTYNEQFF
TRBD1	once	TRBV7-9	TRBJ2-1	TGTGCCAGCAGCTTAAGGGACAGCACCTACAATGAGCAGTTCTTC	CASSLRDSTYNEQFF
TRBD1	-	TRBV30	TRBJ1-1	TGTGCCTGGGACAGGGATCCGAACACTGAAGCTTTCTTT	CAWDRDPNTEAFF
-	-	TRBV27	TRBJ1-5	TGTGCCAGCAGTCGCGCCACGGCCACGGGAAATCAGCCCCAGCATTTT	CASSRATATGNQPQHF
TRBD2	-	TRBV24-1	TRBJ2-2	TGTGCCACCAGTAAACTAGCGGGACACACCGGGGAGCTGTTTTTT	CATSKLAGHTGELFF
-	-	TRBV5-4	TRBJ1-2	TGTGCCAGCAGCTTGGCCACGGGACTCAGTCACGACCGGGGCTATGGCTACACCTTC	CASSLATGLSHDRGYGYTF
-	-	TRBV4-2	TRBJ1-4	TGTGCCAGCAGCCAAGAGCCAGGGGAAAAACTGTTTTTT	CASSQEPGEKLFF
TRBD1	-	TRBV5-8	TRBJ1-2	TGTGCCAGCAGCTTGTCATCAGGGACAGCTAACTATGGCTACACCTTC	CASSLSSGTANYGYTF
-	-	TRBV6-5	TRBJ2-7	TGTGCCAGCAGTTACGCGACGGGGAGACACTACGAGCAGTACTTC	CASSYATGRHYEQYF
-	-	TRBV2	TRBJ1-6	TGTGCCAGCATCGAGGAGGGGAGGCTGTCTTCACCCCTCCACTTT	CASIEEGRLSSPLHF
-	-	TRBV13	TRBJ2-3	TGTGCCAGCAGCTTAGATCAGGGTGGCTACACAGATACGCAGTATTTT	CASSLDQGGYTDTQYF
-	-	TRBV2	TRBJ2-1	TGTGCCAGCCGCCGGGACTCTAACAATGAGCAGTTCTTC	CASRRDSNNEQFF
-	-	TRBV24-1	TRBJ1-5	TGTGCCACCCGCGGTCGTAGCAATCAGCCCCAGCATTTT	CATRGRSNQPQHF
-	-	TRBV5-1	TRBJ2-1	TGCGCCAGCAGCCAGCCAGGGGCGATCTACAATGAGCAGTTCTTC	CASSQPGAIYNEQFF
TRBD1	-	TRBV9	TRBJ2-5	TGTGCCAGCAGCGAGGACAGGGGGATGGTGGAGACCCAGTACTTC	CASSEDRGMVETQYF
-	once	TRBV6-6	TRBJ2-7	TGTGCCAGCAGTTACCCTAGCCGCTACGAGCAGTACTTC	CASSYPSRYEQYF
-	-	TRBV6-5	TRBJ2-5	TGTGCCAGCAGTTACTTGGAGGGCAGGGAGACCCAGTACTTC	CASSYLEGRETQYF
TRBD1	-	TRBV30	TRBJ1-1	TGTGCCTGGAGTAGGACAGGGAACACTGAAGCTTTCTTT	CAWSRTGNTEAFF
-	-	TRBV5-1	TRBJ2-7	TGCGCCAGCAGCTTGTGGGCAGGGGTAAACTACGAGCAGTACTTC	CASSLWAGVNYEQYF
TRBD1	-	TRBV27	TRBJ1-5	TGTGCCAGCAGTTCCTACCCCGGACAGGGGCCCCAGCATTTT	CASSSYPGQGPQHF
TRBD2	-	TRBV10-1	TRBJ2-2	TGCGCCAGCAGGCGGGAGGACACCGGGGAGCTGTTTTTT	CASRREDTGELFF
TRBD2	-	TRBV28	TRBJ2-1	TGTGCCAGCAGGACTTACGGACTAGCCTATGAGCAGTTCTTC	CASRTYGLAYEQFF
-	-	TRBV5-1	TRBJ1-6	TGCGCCAGCAGCCCCCGCCCGACGGGAGATAATTCACCCCTCCACTTT	CASSPRPTGDNSPLHF
-	few	TRBV5-1	TRBJ2-5	TGCGCCAGCAGCTTGGTCGAGGAGACCCAGTACTTC	CASSLVEETQYF
-	-	TRBV5-8	TRBJ1-5	TGTGCCAGCAGCTTGGAAGACATTGTCGGACAGCCCCAGCATTTT	CASSLEDIVGQPQHF
-	-	TRBV18	TRBJ1-1	TGTGCCAGCTCACGCTCTACAGGGCCAGAGGAAGCTTTCTTT	CASSRSTGPEEAFF
-	-	TRBV25-1	TRBJ2-4	TGTGCCAGCAGTGTGGCGACAGAGAAGAACATTCAGTACTTC	CASSVATEKNIQYF
-	-	TRBV29-1	TRBJ1-2	TGCAGCGTATTCCTGACCAGGGTGAACTATGGCTACACCTTC	CSVFLTRVNYGYTF